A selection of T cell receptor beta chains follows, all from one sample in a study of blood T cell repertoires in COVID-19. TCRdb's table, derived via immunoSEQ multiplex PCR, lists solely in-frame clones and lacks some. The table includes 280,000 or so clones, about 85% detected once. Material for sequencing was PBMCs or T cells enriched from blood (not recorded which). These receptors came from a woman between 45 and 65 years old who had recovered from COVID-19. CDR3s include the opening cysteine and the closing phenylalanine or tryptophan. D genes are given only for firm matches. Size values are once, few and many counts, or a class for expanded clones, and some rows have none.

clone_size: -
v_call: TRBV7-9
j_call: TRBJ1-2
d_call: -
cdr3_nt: TGTGCCAGCCCAGGGAAATCGGGCTATGGCTACACCTTC
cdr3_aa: CASPGKSGYGYTF

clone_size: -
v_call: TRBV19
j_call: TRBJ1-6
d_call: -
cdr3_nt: TGTGCCAGTAAGGCGGCCTCTAATTCACCCCTCCACTTT
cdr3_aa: CASKAASNSPLHF

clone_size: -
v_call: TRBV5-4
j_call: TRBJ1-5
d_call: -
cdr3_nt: TGTGCCAGCAGTTTAGGGGGGGATCAGCCCCAGCATTTT
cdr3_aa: CASSLGGDQPQHF

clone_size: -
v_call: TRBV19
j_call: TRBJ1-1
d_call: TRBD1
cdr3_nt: TGTGCCAGTAGTCTGCAGGGGGGCACTGAAGCTTTCTTT
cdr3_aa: CASSLQGGTEAFF

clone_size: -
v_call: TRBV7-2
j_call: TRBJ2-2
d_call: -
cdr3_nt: TGTGCCAGCAGCTTAGCTTACCAGGGGAGTAATGGCGGGGAGCTGTTTTTT
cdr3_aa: CASSLAYQGSNGGELFF

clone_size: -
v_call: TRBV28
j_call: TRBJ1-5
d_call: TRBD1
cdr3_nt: TGTGCCAGCAGTCCGGGGACAGGCTATAGCAATCAGCCCCAGCATTTT
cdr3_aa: CASSPGTGYSNQPQHF

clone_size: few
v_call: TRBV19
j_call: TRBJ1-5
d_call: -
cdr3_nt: TGTGCCAGTAGTACGAGCGGACAGTTCGAACAGCCCCAGCATTTT
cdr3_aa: CASSTSGQFEQPQHF

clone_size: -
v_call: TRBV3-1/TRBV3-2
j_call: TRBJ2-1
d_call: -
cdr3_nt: TGTGCCAGCAGCCAAGATTGGAACAGGCACAATGAGCAGTTCTTC
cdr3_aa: CASSQDWNRHNEQFF

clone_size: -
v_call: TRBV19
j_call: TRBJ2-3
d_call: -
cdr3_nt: TGTGCCAGTAGCGGGATCGATACGCAGTATTTT
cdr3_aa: CASSGIDTQYF

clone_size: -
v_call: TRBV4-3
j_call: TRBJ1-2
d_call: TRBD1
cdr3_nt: TGCGCCAGCAGCCAAGGGCGGGACAGACTAATCCGCTATGGCTACACCTTC
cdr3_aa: CASSQGRDRLIRYGYTF

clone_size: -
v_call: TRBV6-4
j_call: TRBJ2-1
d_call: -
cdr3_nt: TGTGCCAGCAGCCAAAACAGGGACCACAATGAGCAGTTCTTC
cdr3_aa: CASSQNRDHNEQFF

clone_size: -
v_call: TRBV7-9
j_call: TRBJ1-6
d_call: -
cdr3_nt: TGTGCCAGCAGCTCTACAGCCAACTCCTATAATTCACCCCTCCACTTT
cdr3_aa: CASSSTANSYNSPLHF